This TCR beta chain was observed in a study of cytomegalovirus exposure and HLA in healthy donors. The study, taken as a whole, reports: Three CMV-associated chains proved CMV antigen-specific in vitro. An analysis was carried out at a later point. It showed that HLA-associated TCR beta chains were more clonally expanded than equally common non-associated chains.

Researchers ran the PCR with 60 Vbeta and 13 Jbeta primers. Method: immunoSEQ multiplex PCR; TCRdb's copy keeps in-frame clones and lacks some. Among under 150,000 clones listed, over 70% were seen once. From germline, CDR1 is SGHRS and CDR2 YFSETQ. The CDR3 extends over 14 amino acids. With V trimmed by 2 bases and J by 8 bases, 9 bases remained unmatched. Healthy bone marrow donors made up the donors. On this clone itself: Its antigen is not known.

The V gene is TRBV5-1, the J gene TRBJ1-2, with 7 nucleotides matching TRBD1. What was sequenced was PBMCs. The TCR comes from a woman aged 40 to 55 in good health and CMV-seropositive. In nucleotides, the CDR3 is TGCGCCAGCAGCTTAGGGGGACAGTCATCAGGCTACACCTTC. Translated: CASSLGGQSSGYTF.